Listed below are T cell receptor beta chains from one sample, sequenced in a study of shared T cell receptors in the human thymus. Data came from immunoSEQ multiplex PCR; TCRdb stores just in-frame clones and leaves some out. The sample shows hundreds of thousands of clones, 70% to 80% of them seen only once. This same sample was also taken into another study, of human thymus T cells.

The sample taken for sequencing was thymocytes. These receptors were collected from a boy in the first two years of life with a congenital heart defect. Each CDR3 is given with its conserved first and last residue. Fields, in order: J gene, V gene, CDR3 protein.

TRBJ2-7 TRBV27 CASSLWVAGAYEQYF
TRBJ2-7 TRBV7-8 CASSFRGYEQYF
TRBJ2-2 TRBV15 CATSRDPHQRPNTGELFF
TRBJ2-7 TRBV11-3 CASSLGRSYEQYF
TRBJ2-2 TRBV19 CASRLAGGVGTGELFF
TRBJ1-4 TRBV15 CATSPRGGTGEEKLFF
TRBJ2-6 TRBV6-1 CASSAGQGAGANVLTF
TRBJ2-7 TRBV28 CASITGTGFTYEQYF
TRBJ2-5 TRBV4-3 CASSLGAGRETQYF
TRBJ1-2 TRBV19 CASTSRLGYTF
TRBJ1-5 TRBV7-4 CAALGIQPQHF
TRBJ1-1 TRBV5-6 CASSGPGQALNTEAFF
TRBJ2-7 TRBV6-6 CASLLRPLAVYEQYF
TRBJ2-1 TRBV4-3 CASSQKVGQESAGNEQFF
TRBJ2-7 TRBV4-2 CASSHPNRDYLLYEQYF
TRBJ2-4 TRBV2 CASSEDLGTPVPSAKNIQYF
TRBJ1-1 TRBV11-2 CASSSRQPEAFF
TRBJ2-3 TRBV28 CASSLDRAHQYF
TRBJ1-2 TRBV4-1 CASSQGQGRHGYTF
TRBJ1-5 TRBV7-3 CASSSHTPDRFNQPQHF
TRBJ1-1 TRBV6-6 CASSYSGAAFF
TRBJ2-1 TRBV29-1 CSVFSGRSYNEQFF
TRBJ2-7 TRBV6-1 CASSELGRDRGTYEQYF
TRBJ1-2 TRBV6-5 CASSHRTLGYTF
TRBJ2-7 TRBV19 CASSCEGQGPYEQYF
TRBJ1-2 TRBV11-2 CASSSGEGGYTF
TRBJ1-3 TRBV12-5 CASGYRKTGRWGNTIYF
TRBJ1-5 TRBV27 CASRSGWDQPQHF
TRBJ2-7 TRBV5-5 CASSPLRTGGDEQYF
TRBJ2-1 TRBV20-1 CSGTPNNEQFF
TRBJ2-7 TRBV7-2 CASSLALAGASPYEQYF
TRBJ1-1 TRBV15 CATSPPAGGTEAFF
TRBJ1-4 TRBV6-6 CASSPRQVTNEKLFF
TRBJ2-7 TRBV15 CATSRDRGLYEQYF
NA TRBV6-4 CASSDTLGAYEQYF
TRBJ2-7 TRBV18 CASSPGTGDDEQYF
TRBJ1-5 TRBV2 CASRVLREQPQHF
TRBJ1-5 TRBV15 CATSREAVGANQPQHF
TRBJ1-5 TRBV15 CATSDRSNQPQHF
TRBJ2-2 TRBV4-3 CASSQEAGSHTGELFF